This T cell receptor beta chain is drawn from a study of beta chain features in type 1 diabetes. Study conclusions and caveats: TCRB CDR3s from Type 1 diabetes patients were moderately but significantly shorter in all four CD4+ subsets. cDNA sequencing could over-represent cells with high TCR expression. Relative to healthy donors, patients appeared to have naive, central memory and Treg TCRB repertoires that were more similar. The VDJ junctions of type 1 diabetes patients carried fewer insertions and more deletions.

Since all of the isolated RNA was reverse transcribed, expressed TCRB transcripts were what got sequenced. Using immunoSEQ multiplex PCR, the repertoire was profiled, and TCRdb retains in-frame clones only, with some absent. The sample contains more than 300,000 clones, about 10% of which appear only once. This clone appeared a few times. The antigen remains unidentified. The germline V gene has CDR1 SGHTA and CDR2 FQGNSA. Trimming took off 4 bases at V and 7 bases at J, with 14 bases between the two ends. The CDR3 is 14 amino acids. The sample consisted of central memory CD4+ T cells from blood. V gene TRBV7-2 combines with J gene TRBJ2-4; D is unresolved. The origin of this receptor is a man aged 25 to 40 with type 1 diabetes. This CDR3 reads CASSYGRTANIQYF. CDR3 bases: TGTGCCAGCAGCTACGGAAGGACGGCTAACATTCAGTACTTC. Variable domain in full (rest from reference TRBV7-2 and TRBJ2-4): GAGVSQSPSNKVTEKGKDVELRCDPISGHTALYWYRQSLGQGLEFLIYFQGNSAPDKSGLPSDRFSAERTGGSVSTLTIQRTQQEDSAVYLCASSYGRTANIQYFGAGTRLSVL.